A selection of T cell receptor beta chains follows, all from one sample in a study of blood T cell repertoires in COVID-19. The protocol was immunoSEQ multiplex PCR, while the TCRdb copy is restricted to in-frame clones and leaves out a portion. Among roughly 290,000 clones listed, around 85% were seen once. The specimen was peripheral blood. The receptors were gathered from a woman in her 30s who had recovered from COVID-19. CDR3s include the opening cysteine and the closing phenylalanine or tryptophan. The order of the fields is clone size, D gene, V gene, J gene, CDR3 DNA, CDR3 protein. A D gene is named only where the DNA matches it firmly. The size entry is marked missing in some rows and otherwise reads once, few, many or a size class.

>NA|NA|TRBV25-1|TRBJ2-3
TGTGCCAGCAGTGCCCGGGACATTCTGGCAGATACGCAGTATTTT
CASSARDILADTQYF
>NA|NA|TRBV20-1|TRBJ2-7
TGCAGTGCGACTAGGTCCTACGAGCAGTACTTC
CSATRSYEQYF
>NA|NA|TRBV6-5|TRBJ1-2
TGTGCCAGCAGTTATGAAAGAACAGGGTTAGCCTATGGCTACACCTTC
CASSYERTGLAYGYTF
>NA|TRBD1|TRBV10-3|TRBJ2-1
TGTGCCATCAGCGAACCGGGACAGGGGGCTTACAATGAGCAGTTCTTC
CAISEPGQGAYNEQFF
>NA|TRBD2|TRBV6-5|TRBJ2-7
TGTGCCAGCACCCCAAGGGGGACTAGCTACGAGCAGTACTTC
CASTPRGTSYEQYF
>NA|TRBD2|TRBV29-1|TRBJ2-3
TGCAGCGTTGTACCTAGCGGGAGCACATATACGCAGTATTTT
CSVVPSGSTYTQYF
>NA|NA|TRBV7-9|TRBJ2-1
TGTGCCAGCAGCTCACTTGCGACTCACCGCCTATACAATGAGCAGTTCTTC
CASSSLATHRLYNEQFF
>NA|NA|TRBV7-2|TRBJ1-5
TGTGCCAGCAGCTTAGGAGTCGGGTCAAATCAGCCCCAGCATTTT
CASSLGVGSNQPQHF
>NA|NA|TRBV9|TRBJ2-5
TGTGCCAGCAGCCCGGGCAGGAGGGGTCAAGAGACCCAGTACTTC
CASSPGRRGQETQYF
>NA|NA|TRBV3-1/TRBV3-2|TRBJ1-1
TGTGCCAGCAGCCAAGTGGGACTACCGGAAGCTTTCTTT
CASSQVGLPEAFF
>NA|NA|TRBV4-1|TRBJ1-1
TGCGCCAGCAGTTCCGGGACACCTGAAGCTTTCTTT
CASSSGTPEAFF
>NA|TRBD1|TRBV5-1|TRBJ2-7
TGCGCCAGCAGCCTTGGACAGGGGGCGTGGGACGAGCAGTACTTC
CASSLGQGAWDEQYF
>NA|NA|TRBV7-9|TRBJ1-1
TGTGCCAGCAGCTTAGTTGCCAGGATTGTTGAGACTGAAGCTTTCTTT
CASSLVARIVETEAFF
>NA|NA|TRBV27|TRBJ2-3
TGTGCCAGCACCCCACAGGGCGAGGGCACAGATACGCAGTATTTT
CASTPQGEGTDTQYF
>NA|NA|TRBV7-2|TRBJ2-4
TGTGCCAGCAGCTTCGTGGGGGGAGCCAAAAACATTCAGTACTTC
CASSFVGGAKNIQYF
>NA|NA|TRBV11-2|TRBJ2-7
TGTGCCAGCAGCTTAGGACCCACAGGGTCCTACGAGCAGTACTTC
CASSLGPTGSYEQYF
>NA|NA|TRBV27|TRBJ1-5
TGTGCCAGCAGTCTAAATCAGCCCCAGCATTTT
CASSLNQPQHF
>NA|NA|TRBV6-5|TRBJ1-2
TGTGCCAGCAGTCAGGGGCTGAACTATGGCTACACCTTC
CASSQGLNYGYTF
>few|NA|TRBV11-2|TRBJ2-1
TGTGCCAGCAGCTTAGATCGATTAGGGGCAACATACAATGAGCAGTTCTTC
CASSLDRLGATYNEQFF
>NA|NA|TRBV10-3|TRBJ1-2
TGTGCCATCTCTCCGGGTACTATAGCCTATGGCTACACCTTC
CAISPGTIAYGYTF
>NA|NA|TRBV4-2|TRBJ2-2
TGTGCCAGCAGCCAAGGACAAAGCACCGGGGAGCTGTTTTTT
CASSQGQSTGELFF
>NA|TRBD2|TRBV11-2|TRBJ2-3
TGTGCCAGCAGCTTGACTAGCGGGATATCAGATACGCAGTATTTT
CASSLTSGISDTQYF
>NA|TRBD1|TRBV7-9|TRBJ1-5
TGTGCCAGCAGCTTAGCGAGGATCGGGACAGATAGCAATCAGCCCCAGCATTTT
CASSLARIGTDSNQPQHF
>NA|TRBD1|TRBV6-1|TRBJ2-3
TGTGCCAGCAGTGAACGACAGGGGTGGACAGATACGCAGTATTTT
CASSERQGWTDTQYF
>NA|NA|TRBV9|TRBJ1-1
TGTGCCAGCAGCGTAGAGGTGGGGCCCCAGGGAGCTTTCTTT
CASSVEVGPQGAFF
>NA|TRBD1|TRBV30|TRBJ1-2
TGTGCCTGGAGTGCAGGAGACAGGGGTGGCTACACCTTC
CAWSAGDRGGYTF
>NA|NA|TRBV27|TRBJ1-2
TGTGCCAGCAGTTTAACACACAACTATGGCTACACCTTC
CASSLTHNYGYTF
>NA|NA|TRBV19|TRBJ1-4
TGTGCCAGTAGTATGCTGGGCCGGATTAGTGAAAAACTGTTTTTT
CASSMLGRISEKLFF
>NA|TRBD1|TRBV19|TRBJ1-4
TGTGCCAGTACTATCGGGACAGAGTATGAAAAACTGTTTTTT
CASTIGTEYEKLFF
>once|NA|TRBV27|TRBJ1-1
TGTGCCAGCAGCCATAGAGGGACTGAAGCTTTCTTT
CASSHRGTEAFF